This section outlines one TCR beta chain sequence together with its context. Its antigen is not known. This specimen comes from a study of Graves' ophthalmopathy and Graves' hyperthyroidism. Germline V gene data show CDR1 as SQVTM and CDR2 as ANQGSEA. Losses at the gene ends were 6 bases for V and 5 bases for J; bases not matched to a gene: 6. CDR3 length: 13 amino acids. The diagnosis was founded upon clinical symptoms, serum thyroxine, TRAb, thyroid ultrasound and orbital computed tomography. Amplification of TCR beta CDR3 regions used RNA transcripts. The library came from an HTBI-primed first-round RT-PCR and a second-round multiplex PCR. One entry per CDR3 protein, called by TCRdb with MiXCR from the multiplex PCR reads. This table holds tens of thousands of distinct CDR3 sequences, 45% to 55% found once. Findings and caveats of the study: Most expanded thyroid clonotypes above 0.001 frequency also appeared in blood.

The source material was peripheral blood. This sequence joins TRBV29-1 and TRBJ1-2; 10 bases align to TRBD1. This sequence was found in an adult woman with stable Graves' hyperthyroidism. CDR3 nucleotide sequence: TGCAGCGTGGTTGACAGGGGGCAGTATGGCTACACCTTC. Amino acids: CSVVDRGQYGYTF.